These 6 T cell receptor beta chains originate from one sample sequenced in a study of long-term antiretroviral therapy in people with HIV. Assay version v3.0 of immunoSEQ was used, and it was run at survey level. The method was immunoSEQ multiplex PCR; TCRdb's version includes in-frame clones alone and lacks a portion of them. The sample lists roughly 28,000 clones, over 90% occurring once. The sequencing used unsorted PBMCs, collected 6.2 years after starting antiretroviral therapy. All receptors derive from a man between 35 and 55 years old with HIV.

This sequence joins TRBV28 and TRBJ2-5, with 9 bases fitting TRBD2. Germline V gene lookup returns CDR1 MDHEN and CDR2 SYDVKM. The CDR3 is 14 amino acids. V shed 8 bases and J 5 bases; nucleotides not matched to a gene: 9. The CDR3 nucleotides read TGTGCCAGCCTCCCTCGGACTAGCGACGAGACCCAGTACTTC. It codes for CASLPRTSDETQYF.

The J gene is TRBJ1-4, the V gene TRBV4-1; D is unresolved. Trimming removed 4 bases from V and 8 bases from J, with 14 bases in between. Germline CDR1 MGHRA, CDR2 YSYEKL. CDR3 size: 14 residues. The CDR3, as DNA: TGCGCCAGCAGCCGTCCAGAGGATTGGGAAAAACTGTTTTTT. It is translated as CASSRPEDWEKLFF.

The gene calls are TRBV2 and TRBJ2-2; either TRBD1 or TRBD2 may supply D (6 bases each). Between the trimmed V and J ends, which lost 5 bases and 5 bases, there was a span of 15 bases. The CDR3 is made up of 15 amino acids. The germline V gene encodes CDR1 SNHLY and CDR2 FYNNEI. The CDR3 nucleotides are TGTGCCAGCAGTCCACAGGGACTCAGTACCGGGGAGCTGTTTTTT. Protein: CASSPQGLSTGELFF.

This chain links TRBV29-1 with TRBJ2-1; D gene unclear. The CDR3 length is 13 residues. Trimming left V 0 bases short and J 5 bases short, with 8 bases between. Germline CDR1 and CDR2: SQVTM and ANQGSEA. CDR3 bases: TGCAGCGTTGAAGAAAGAGACAACAATGAGCAGTTCTTC. This sequence encodes CSVEERDNNEQFF.

The chain carries TRBV7-2 and TRBJ2-3, with no clear D. V was trimmed by 4 bases and J by 2 bases, leaving 16 bases between them. CDR1 and CDR2 (germline): SGHTA, FQGNSA. The CDR3 covers 16 residues. The chain's CDR3 is CASSSRRAFSTDTQYF. CDR3 sequence (DNA): TGTGCCAGCAGCTCCCGCCGGGCATTCTCCACAGATACGCAGTATTTT.

CDR3 amino acids: CASSVGASGDGYTF. DNA for the CDR3: TGTGCCAGCAGTGTAGGAGCGTCTGGCGATGGCTACACCTTC. This chain joins TRBV27 and TRBJ1-2; D is ambiguous. Trimming took 5 bases from V and 6 from J, leaving 16 bases between them. Germline CDR1 is MNHEY and CDR2 is SMNVEV (reference sequence). The CDR3 runs 14 residues.